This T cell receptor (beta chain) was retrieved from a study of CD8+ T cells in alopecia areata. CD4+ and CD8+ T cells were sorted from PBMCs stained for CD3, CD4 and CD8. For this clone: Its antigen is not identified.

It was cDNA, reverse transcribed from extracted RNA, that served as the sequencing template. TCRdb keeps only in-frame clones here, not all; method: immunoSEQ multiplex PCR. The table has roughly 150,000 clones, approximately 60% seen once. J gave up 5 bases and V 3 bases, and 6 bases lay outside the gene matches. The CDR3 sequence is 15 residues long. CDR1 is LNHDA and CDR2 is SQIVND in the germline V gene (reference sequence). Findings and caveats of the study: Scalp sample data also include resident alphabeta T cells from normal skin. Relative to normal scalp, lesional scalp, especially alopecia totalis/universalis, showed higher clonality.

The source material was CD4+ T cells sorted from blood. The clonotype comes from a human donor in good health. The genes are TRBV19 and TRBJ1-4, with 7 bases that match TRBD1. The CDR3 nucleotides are TGTGCCAGTAGTATCTTGGGACAGTTAAATGAAAAACTGTTTTTT. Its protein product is CASSILGQLNEKLFF.